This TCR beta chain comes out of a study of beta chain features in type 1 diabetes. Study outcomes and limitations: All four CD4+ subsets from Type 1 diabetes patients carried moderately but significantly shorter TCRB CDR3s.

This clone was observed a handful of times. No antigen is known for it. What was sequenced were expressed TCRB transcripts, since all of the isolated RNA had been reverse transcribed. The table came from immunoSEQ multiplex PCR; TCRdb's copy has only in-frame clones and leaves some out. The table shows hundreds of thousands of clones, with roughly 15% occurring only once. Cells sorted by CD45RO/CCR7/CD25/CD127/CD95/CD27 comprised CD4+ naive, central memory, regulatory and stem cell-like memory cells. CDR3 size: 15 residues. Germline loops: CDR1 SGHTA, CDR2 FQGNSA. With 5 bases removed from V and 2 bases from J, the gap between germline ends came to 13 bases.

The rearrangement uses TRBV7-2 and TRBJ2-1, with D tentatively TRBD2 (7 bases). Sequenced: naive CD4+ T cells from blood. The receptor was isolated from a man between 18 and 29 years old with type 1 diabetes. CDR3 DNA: TGTGCCAGCAGCGAATCCGGGGGGCCCTACAATGAGCAGTTCTTC. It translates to CASSESGGPYNEQFF.